The entry that follows covers one T cell receptor beta chain sequence. What it binds is unknown. This sample was included in a study of shared clonotypes between healthy human individuals. As handled by the study authors: Because ImmunoSEQ provided only junction sequences with no quality scores, the filtering differed. Sequencing used immunoSEQ multiplex PCR; TCRdb keeps in-frame clones, though not all of them. The V and J calls and clone size were taken over from that table, and D and trimming were inferred from the DNA. This sample has around 340,000 clones; about 70% occur once, and the top ten carry roughly a tenth. Findings of the study overall: Clonotype sharing among donors was expected to depend on sequencing depth. Non-shared clonotypes were found to have lower generation probabilities than the clonotypes that were shared by all four of the sorted-subset donors. The rarefaction results pointed to incomplete sorted-subset sequencing despite large depth.

Germline values: CDR1 LGHNA, CDR2 YSLEER. V lost 3 bases and J lost 5, with 7 bases in between. The CDR3 contains 13 residues. This chain connects TRBV4-3 to TRBJ1-4; a possible D gene is TRBD1 (5 bases). The receptor was isolated from a man aged 25 to 45 in good health. Material for sequencing was memory CD4+ T cells sorted from blood. The subset is: CD45RA-negative fraction. This chain's CDR3 is CASSQGGNEKLFF. As DNA, the CDR3 is TGCGCCAGCAGCCAGGGGGGGAATGAAAAACTGTTTTTT.